What follows is one T cell receptor beta chain and its context. What it recognizes is unknown. This CDR3 region has 13 residues. V trimming: 2 bases; J trimming: 4 bases; junction bases outside the gene matches: 0. The germline V gene encodes CDR1 SGHTA and CDR2 FQGTGA. The data derive from a study of cytomegalovirus exposure and HLA in healthy donors. About the research overall: A prior analysis found 100 million to 140 million unique TCR beta sequences from some 200 million T cells. Notes on the study in general: As a later analysis revealed, the rate of TCR association differed by HLA locus, with DRB1 most and HLA-C fewest. Sequences of the TCR beta chain were said to predict the HLA-A and HLA-B alleles of most subjects accurately. A further, later analysis showed that HLA-associated TCR beta chains (compared with equally common others) were more clonally expanded.

13 Jbeta primers and 60 Vbeta primers were used for the PCR. Data came from immunoSEQ multiplex PCR; TCRdb stores just in-frame clones and leaves some out. The table includes 150,000 or so clones, less than 90% detected once. This chain uses TRBV7-3 with TRBJ1-2; 8 positions agree with TRBD1. This TCR was sampled from a woman in her forties or fifties in good health and CMV-seropositive. Input material: PBMCs. The CDR3 DNA reads as TGTGCCAGCAGCTTACAGGGGGCCTATGGCTACACCTTC. It translates to CASSLQGAYGYTF.